Below, 31 T cell receptor beta chains from the same sample are listed, as sequenced in a study of T cell repertoires in cytomegalovirus infection. For these TCRs, the target antigens are not known. TCRdb passed the reads through MiXCR, listing each CDR3 protein once. The data contain more than 300,000 distinct CDR3 sequences, about 35% of them singletons. Material: cultured PBMCs, obtained from culture after CMV antigen stimulation. These receptors all come from a human donor in good health (CMV status not recorded). Some clones in this sample may be carry-over from other donors' samples.

This clonotype was counted at least ten times. The chain has TRBV19 and TRBJ2-3, with 14 bases that match TRBD2. The germline V gene encodes CDR1 LNHDA and CDR2 SQIVND (reference sequence). V shed 6 bases, J shed 5 bases, and the junction held 7 bases outside the gene matches. The CDR3 runs 16 residues. In DNA, the CDR3 is TGTGCCAGTAGACGACTAGCGGGAGGGACTCAAGATACGCAGTATTTT. Its translation: CASRRLAGGTQDTQYF.

The V and J genes are TRBV6-6 and TRBJ2-7, with a tentative D call TRBD2 (6 bases). V was shortened by 6 bases and J by 7 bases, with 16 bases between the two germline ends. The CDR3 extends over 13 amino acids. The germline V gene encodes CDR1 MNHNY and CDR2 SVGAGI (reference sequence). CDR3 sequence (DNA): TGTGCCAGCAGGGACTACGGTCCGGGGGAGCAGTACGTC. It translates to CASRDYGPGEQYV.

This chain uses TRBV20-1 with TRBJ1-1, with 8 bases matching TRBD1. The V gene end was trimmed by 2 bases and the J gene end by 4 bases; junction bases not matched to a gene: 6. Germline V gives CDR1 DFQATT, CDR2 SNEGSKA (reference sequence). CDR3 length equals 14 residues. CDR3 loop: CSARFSGGPTEAFF. In DNA form, the CDR3 reads TGCAGTGCTAGATTTTCAGGGGGCCCCACTGAAGCTTTCTTT.

The chain is built from TRBV5-5 and TRBJ2-4; D uncertain. The CDR3 spans 13 residues. Germline CDR1 reads SGHKS; CDR2 reads YYEKEE (reference sequence). Trimming took 1 base from V and 8 from J, leaving 10 bases between them. The CDR3 spells CASSLSLKDIQYF. The CDR3 nucleotides read TGTGCCAGCAGCTTGTCCCTTAAAGACATTCAGTACTTC.

The rearrangement uses TRBV7-9 and TRBJ2-1; perhaps TRBD2 as D (6 bases). V lost 1 base to trimming and J lost 5 bases, with 15 bases between them. From germline, CDR1 is SEHNR and CDR2 FQNEAQ (reference sequence). The CDR3 sequence is 16 residues long. CDR3 sequence (DNA): TGTGCCAGCAGCTTAGAAAGTCGGGCGGGAAACAATGAGCAGTTCTTC. Protein product: CASSLESRAGNNEQFF.

V and J are TRBV28 and TRBJ1-4; 7 bases match TRBD1. J was trimmed by 5 bases and V by 2 bases; bases with no gene match: 14. The CDR3 extends over 18 amino acids. Germline-derived CDR1 and CDR2 are MDHEN and SYDVKM. DNA of the CDR3: TGTGCCAGCAGTTTAGTCCCCCGACAGGGCTTGGGGAATGAAAAACTGTTTTTT. Its translation is CASSLVPRQGLGNEKLFF.

This clonotype was observed a single time. CDR3 nucleotides: TGCGCCAGCAGCTTGGCCGGGACTACCGGCAATGAGCAGTTCTTC. Its protein is CASSLAGTTGNEQFF. The rearrangement joins TRBV5-1 to TRBJ2-1; 7 bases agree with TRBD2. Trimming cost V 0 bases and J 6 bases; bases outside gene matches: 6. Per the germline V gene, CDR1 is SGHRS and CDR2 is YFSETQ. The CDR3 has 15 residues.

V usage is TRBV7-8 and J usage is TRBJ1-4; D remains unclear. The V gene lost 5 bases and the J gene lost 8 bases, with 15 bases spanning the gap. The CDR3 runs to 14 residues. The germline V gene encodes CDR1 SGHVS and CDR2 FQNEAQ. In DNA, the CDR3 is TGTGCCAGCAGCCTCAGTCCCAGAGGGGAAAAACTGTTTTTT. Protein: CASSLSPRGEKLFF.

Many counts were recorded for this clonotype. The V call is TRBV7-2, the J call TRBJ2-1, with a weak D call TRBD2 (5 bases). Germline V CDR1 and CDR2: SGHTA, FQGNSA. V was shortened by 8 bases and J by 6 bases, with 11 bases between the two germline ends. The CDR3 sequence is 12 residues long. CDR3 sequence (DNA): TGTGCCAGCGCGGACTGGCTCAATGAGCAGTTCTTC. It specifies CASADWLNEQFF.

This clonotype was seen only a few times. The chain has TRBV11-2 and TRBJ1-1, with a weak D call TRBD1 (5 bases). The CDR3 covers 12 residues. V was clipped by 1 base and J by 6 bases, with 6 bases between them. Germline V gene sequence: CDR1 SGHAT, CDR2 FQNNGV. Written as DNA, the CDR3 is TGTGCCAGCAGCTTAGGCAGGGCTGAAGCTTTCTTT. Translating gives CASSLGRAEAFF. Drawing the rest from reference TRBV11-2 and TRBJ1-1, the complete variable domain is EAGVAQSPRYKIIEKRQSVAFWCNPISGHATLYWYQQILGQGPKLLIQFQNNGVVDDSQLPKDRFSAERLKGVDSTLKIQPAKLEDSAVYLCASSLGRAEAFFGQGTRLTVV.

J is TRBJ1-2 and V is TRBV7-2; weak D call: TRBD1 (6 bases). Looked up from germline, CDR1 is SGHTA and CDR2 is FQGNSA. The ends were cut back, 2 bases at V and 6 bases at J, with 10 bases in the middle. The CDR3 totals 13 residues. The CDR3 protein is CASSLQGWDGYTF. The CDR3 DNA is TGTGCCAGCAGCTTACAGGGGTGGGATGGCTACACCTTC.

The genes are TRBV7-2 and TRBJ2-1; D is possibly TRBD2 (6 bases). Deletions cut 11 bases from V and 2 bases from J, with 13 bases between. The CDR3 sequence is 13 residues long. The germline gives CDR1 SGHTA, CDR2 FQGNSA. The CDR3 DNA sequence: TGTGCCTCCCGGGACTTCCCCTACAATGAGCAGTTCTTC. Translating gives CASRDFPYNEQFF.

The table lists this clonotype with many counts. J is TRBJ2-7 and V is TRBV7-2; no definite D call. The CDR3 covers 14 residues. Trimming stripped 2 bases from V and 2 bases from J, with 10 bases between. Germline-derived CDR1 and CDR2 are SGHTA and FQGNSA. The CDR3 reads CASSLQAYTYEQYF. DNA of the CDR3: TGTGCCAGCAGCTTACAGGCCTATACCTACGAGCAGTACTTC.

The gene calls are TRBV5-6 and TRBJ1-4, with no clear D. CDR1 SGHDT and CDR2 YYEEEE come from the germline V gene. V dropped 3 bases and J dropped 0 bases, with 9 bases sitting between them. The CDR3 has 15 amino acids. The DNA of the CDR3 is TGTGCCAGCAGCTCTCGTCCTGCAACTAATGAAAAACTGTTTTTT. It translates to CASSSRPATNEKLFF.

The rearrangement joins TRBV7-2 to TRBJ2-1; D is ambiguous. CDR1 is SGHTA, CDR2 FQGNSA, per germline. The CDR3 totals 13 residues. V was cut by 3 bases and J by 7 bases, with 10 bases left in between. CDR3 coding DNA: TGTGCCAGCAGCTTGGAACCGGGTAATGAGCAGTTCTTC. It is translated as CASSLEPGNEQFF. Supplemented by reference TRBV7-2 and TRBJ2-1, the full variable domain reads GAGVSQSPSNKVTEKGKDVELRCDPISGHTALYWYRQSLGQGLEFLIYFQGNSAPDKSGLPSDRFSAERTGGSVSTLTIQRTQQEDSAVYLCASSLEPGNEQFFGPGTRLTVL.

The rearrangement links TRBV30 to TRBJ1-5, with 8 nucleotides matching TRBD1. After removal of 0 bases from V and 7 bases from J, the junction contained 8 bases not matched to a gene. Per the germline V gene, CDR1 is GTSNPN and CDR2 is SVGIG (reference sequence). This CDR3 spans 15 amino acids. The CDR3 spells CAWSVPGTGFQPQHF. In DNA form, the CDR3 reads TGTGCCTGGAGTGTACCGGGGACAGGATTCCAGCCCCAGCATTTT.

This chain connects TRBV6-2 or TRBV6-3 to TRBJ1-6, with D perhaps matching TRBD1 (6 bases). Germline assignment: CDR1 MNHEY and CDR2 SVGEGT. This CDR3 has 18 amino acids. V dropped 4 bases and J dropped 0 bases, with 16 bases sitting between them. Here the CDR3 DNA reads TGTGCCAGCAGTTCCGGGACAACGAAGAGCTCCTATAATTCACCCCTCCACTTT. Translating it yields CASSSGTTKSSYNSPLHF.

V and J are TRBV19 and TRBJ1-2; D not resolved. The V and J ends lost 4 bases and 7 bases respectively, with 25 bases between them. Germline V gene lookup returns CDR1 LNHDA and CDR2 SQIVND (reference sequence). The CDR3 has 17 amino acids. The DNA of the CDR3 is TGTGCCAGTAGTACCCTGGCTGTTGCGTTTAGGGAGCGTGGCTACACCTTC. This codes for CASSTLAVAFRERGYTF.

This clonotype was seen only a few times. V is TRBV29-1 and J is TRBJ2-7; D is ambiguous. The V end lost 0 bases, the J end lost 3 bases, and 6 bases lay between the germline ends. The CDR3 has 12 residues. Germline V gene sequence: CDR1 SQVTM, CDR2 ANQGSEA. Here the CDR3 reads CSVEEIGYEQYF. The CDR3 coding sequence is TGCAGCGTTGAAGAGATTGGCTACGAGCAGTACTTC.

This clonotype was seen more than once but under ten times. This rearrangement joins TRBV28 to TRBJ1-1, with TRBD1 identical over 9 bases. With V trimmed by 6 bases and J by 7 bases, 15 bases remained unmatched. Germline CDR1 is MDHEN and CDR2 is SYDVKM. The CDR3 loop spans 16 amino acids. The CDR3 DNA reads TGTGCCAGCAGGTTAAACCTGGGACAGGGTAAAGTTGAAGCTTTCTTT. As protein: CASRLNLGQGKVEAFF.

This clonotype was seen just once. This may stem from a read error, because a much larger clone lies one nucleotide away. No conserved phenylalanine or tryptophan is present at the end of the CDR3, so a read error is the likely explanation. The chain employs TRBV10-1 and TRBJ2-1; 10 bases match TRBD2. J gave up 8 bases and V 6 bases, and 16 bases lay outside the gene matches. Germline-derived CDR1 and CDR2 are WNHNN and SYGVQD (reference sequence). CDR3 length equals 17 residues. This CDR3 is CASSQRSGRAVGDEQFI. The CDR3 nucleotides are TGCGCCAGCAGCCAGAGAAGCGGGAGGGCCGTCGGGGATGAGCAGTTCATC.

In this sample, this clonotype turned up a few times. This chain uses TRBV28 with TRBJ2-5, with D maybe TRBD2 (6 bases). The CDR3 runs 17 residues. Germline values: CDR1 MDHEN, CDR2 SYDVKM. V was clipped by 5 bases and J by 5 bases, with 24 bases between them. The CDR3 region has the DNA TGTGCCAGCAGTCCTAACCCCGGGACTTCCTCCGGTGAGACCCAGTACTTC. Translation: CASSPNPGTSSGETQYF.

The chain has TRBV12-3 or TRBV12-4 and TRBJ2-1, with 15 bases lining up with TRBD2. The CDR3 has 15 amino acids. Losses at the gene ends were 3 bases for V and 8 bases for J; bases not matched to a gene: 2. The CDR3 loop is CASSFGLAGGHEQFF. In DNA form, the CDR3 reads TGTGCCAGCAGTTTCGGACTAGCGGGAGGGCATGAGCAGTTCTTC.

The V gene is TRBV7-2, the J gene TRBJ1-2; 8 positions match TRBD1. Germline assignment: CDR1 SGHTA and CDR2 FQGNSA. The CDR3 length is 15 residues. V lost 4 bases and J lost 6; bases outside the gene matches: 10. CDR3 sequence reads: CASSYTLTGEDGYTF. CDR3 coding DNA: TGTGCCAGCAGCTATACCCTGACAGGGGAGGATGGCTACACCTTC.

The rearrangement joins TRBV19 to TRBJ1-5; 7 positions match TRBD1. The CDR3 runs 18 residues. V shed 6 bases, J shed 3 bases, and the junction held 17 bases outside the gene matches. The germline V gene encodes CDR1 LNHDA and CDR2 SQIVND (reference sequence). The CDR3 protein is CASRGTGEKWKNNQPQHF. As DNA, the CDR3 is TGTGCCAGTAGGGGTACAGGGGAGAAGTGGAAAAACAATCAGCCCCAGCATTTT.

This clonotype was seen at least ten times. The J gene is TRBJ2-1, the V gene TRBV7-2; 10 bases line up with TRBD2. V dropped 5 bases and J dropped 3; count of bases not matched to a gene: 4. The CDR3 consists of 15 residues. Germline-derived CDR1 and CDR2 are SGHTA and FQGNSA. The CDR3 sequence: CASSPGTSVYNEQFF. The CDR3, as DNA: TGTGCCAGCAGCCCCGGGACTAGCGTCTACAATGAGCAGTTCTTC.

The rearrangement links TRBV7-2 to TRBJ1-6; possible D gene TRBD1, 6 bases. Germline CDR1 SGHTA, CDR2 FQGNSA. This CDR3 spans 14 amino acids. Trimming removed 3 bases at V and 7 bases at J, with 10 bases between. Here the CDR3 DNA reads TGTGCCAGCAGCTTCGCAGGGGACAATTCACCCCTCCACTTT. Translation gives CASSFAGDNSPLHF. Full variable domain (remainder filled in from reference TRBV7-2 and TRBJ1-6): GAGVSQSPSNKVTEKGKDVELRCDPISGHTALYWYRQSLGQGLEFLIYFQGNSAPDKSGLPSDRFSAERTGGSVSTLTIQRTQQEDSAVYLCASSFAGDNSPLHFGNGTRLTVT.

This clonotype was counted a few times. This rearrangement joins TRBV4-1 to TRBJ2-5; no definite D call. CDR1 MGHRA and CDR2 YSYEKL come from the germline V gene. This CDR3 spans 15 amino acids. Trimming shortened V by 1 base and J by 5 bases, and 14 bases separated the two germline ends. As DNA, the CDR3 is TGCGCCAGCAGCCAAGGACTTACAAGTTCGGAGACCCAGTACTTC. Translation: CASSQGLTSSETQYF.

This clonotype appeared many times. V and J are TRBV7-2 and TRBJ2-3; 7 nucleotides agree with TRBD2. With 1 base clipped from V and 1 base from J, the junction kept 5 bases outside the gene matches. Germline V gives CDR1 SGHTA, CDR2 FQGNSA. The CDR3 covers 16 residues. CDR3 residues: CASSLDTGGRTDTQYF. CDR3 in DNA: TGTGCCAGCAGCTTAGATACGGGAGGTCGCACAGATACGCAGTATTTT. Together with reference TRBV7-2 and TRBJ2-3, the CDR3 gives the full variable domain: GAGVSQSPSNKVTEKGKDVELRCDPISGHTALYWYRQSLGQGLEFLIYFQGNSAPDKSGLPSDRFSAERTGGSVSTLTIQRTQQEDSAVYLCASSLDTGGRTDTQYFGPGTRLTVL.

This clonotype was counted at least ten times. This chain joins TRBV5-6 and TRBJ2-1; the D is unclear. Between the trimmed V and J ends, which lost 0 bases and 0 bases, there was a span of 13 bases. Germline V gene sequence: CDR1 SGHDT, CDR2 YYEEEE. The CDR3 has 17 residues. The CDR3 here is CASSLVVVHGSYNEQFF. Written as DNA, the CDR3 is TGTGCCAGCAGCTTGGTGGTGGTTCACGGCTCCTACAATGAGCAGTTCTTC.

On this clonotype: A read error is possible here, since a much larger clone lies one base away. The V call is TRBV7-2, the J call TRBJ2-1; maybe TRBD2 (5 bases). Trimming shortened V by 4 bases and J by 11 bases, and 9 bases separated the two germline ends. Looked up from germline, CDR1 is SGHTA and CDR2 is FQGNSA. The CDR3 contains 11 residues. DNA of the CDR3: TGTGCCAGCAGCTCGACTACCCAGCAGTTCTTC. Amino acid sequence: CASSSTTQQFF.